This record concerns one T cell receptor (beta chain) sequence. The sample belongs to a study of blood T cell repertoires in COVID-19. Overall study context: Sources were T cells, B-cell-depleted T cells, or PBMCs; the material itself was cDNA or gDNA.

As processed by the authors: Estimates of nucleated cell counts were drawn from the amplification of reference gene primers. Sequencing used immunoSEQ multiplex PCR; TCRdb keeps in-frame clones, though not all of them. V and J calls and clone size follow that table, whereas D and trimming were derived from the DNA. Among about 310,000 clones listed, about 90% were seen once. The V gene end was trimmed by 3 bases and the J gene end by 6 bases; junction bases not matched to a gene: 10. The CDR3 runs to 16 residues. In germline, CDR1 is KGHSH, CDR2 LQKENI. The participants were between about 18 and 90 years old and came from under 25 US areas.

Sequencing was carried out using PBMCs or T cells enriched from blood (not recorded which). The receptor comes from a woman aged 25-40 years who had recovered from COVID-19. The chain combines TRBV18 with TRBJ1-2, with TRBD1 matching 10 bases. The CDR3 here is CASSPGQGPLGDGYTF. The CDR3, as DNA: TGTGCCAGCTCACCGGGACAGGGGCCCCTGGGTGATGGCTACACCTTC.